Detailed here is one T cell receptor (beta chain). Measured with immunoSEQ multiplex PCR; TCRdb has only the in-frame clones, and not every one. The sample consists of about 280,000 clones, around 84% of them appearing once. This entry belongs to a study of blood T cell repertoires in COVID-19. The CDR3 sequence is 13 residues long. V lost 5 bases to trimming and J lost 2 bases, with 9 bases between them. CDR1 and CDR2 from the germline V gene are LGHDT and YNNKEL (reference sequence). The chain links TRBV3-1 (or the pseudogene TRBV3-2) to TRBJ1-2; D might be TRBD1 (6 bases). The specimen was PBMCs or T cells enriched from blood (not recorded which). The sequence was obtained from a woman in her fifties or sixties who had recovered from COVID-19. The DNA for the CDR3 is TGTGCCAGCAGCTGGGGGGGCAACTATGGCTACACCTTC. Residues: CASSWGGNYGYTF.